The 18 T cell receptor beta chains given below trace back to one sample, sequenced in a study of T cell changes during pregnancy in multiple sclerosis. TCRdb's table, derived via immunoSEQ multiplex PCR, lists solely in-frame clones and lacks some. The sample has about 61,000 clones, about 94% seen once. The material was CD8+ T cells from peripheral blood mononuclear cells, obtained in the third trimester of pregnancy. The source is a female donor with multiple sclerosis, enrolled in a pregnancy study.

The CDR3 sequence is CASSPDRGLSTDTQYF. The CDR3 DNA reads TGTGCCAGCAGCCCTGACAGGGGCCTTAGCACAGATACGCAGTATTTT. V is TRBV5-6 and J is TRBJ2-3; 8 positions match TRBD1. Unmatched junction bases numbered 7, after V lost 4 bases and J lost 0 bases. The CDR3 runs to 16 residues. Germline values: CDR1 SGHDT, CDR2 YYEEEE.

The V and J genes are TRBV19 and TRBJ2-7; D unclear. CDR1 and CDR2 (germline): LNHDA, SQIVND (reference sequence). The CDR3 is 12 amino acids. V was cut by 5 bases and J by 4 bases, with 9 bases left in between. Here the CDR3 DNA reads TGTGCCAGTAGTGTCGACTCTTACGAGCAGTACTTC. It encodes CASSVDSYEQYF.

The V call is TRBV6-1, the J call TRBJ1-1, with D possibly matching TRBD1 (6 bases). V dropped 7 bases and J dropped 6 bases, with 12 bases sitting between them. The CDR3 contains 12 residues. In germline, CDR1 is MNHNS, CDR2 SASEGT. The CDR3 DNA is TGTGCCAGCATAACAAACAGGGCTGAAGCTTTCTTT. The encoded protein is CASITNRAEAFF.

The CDR3 sequence: CASQTSGSREQYF. In DNA form, the CDR3 reads TGTGCCAGCCAGACTAGCGGGAGTCGCGAGCAGTACTTC. This rearrangement joins TRBV7-9 to TRBJ2-7; 12 nucleotides match TRBD2. CDR1 and CDR2 (germline): SEHNR, FQNEAQ (reference sequence). CDR3 length equals 13 residues. The ends lost 8 bases at V and 6 bases at J; junction bases unmatched: 5. Full variable domain (missing parts from reference TRBV7-9 and TRBJ2-7): DTGVSQNPRHKITKRGQNVTFRCDPISEHNRLYWYRQTLGQGPEFLTYFQNEAQLEKSRLLSDRFSAERPKGSFSTLEIQRTEQGDSAMYLCASQTSGSREQYFGPGTRLTVT.

The chain couples TRBV4-1 to TRBJ2-7; D uncertain. CDR3 size: 14 residues. Germline lookup yields CDR1 MGHRA and CDR2 YSYEKL. V was clipped by 1 base and J by 3 bases, with 10 bases between them. CDR3 in amino acids: CASSQVISGYEQYF. CDR3 DNA: TGCGCCAGCAGCCAAGTAATATCCGGCTACGAGCAGTACTTC.

J is TRBJ1-4 and V is TRBV27, with 10 bases matching TRBD1. Trimming removed 6 bases from V and 8 bases from J; junction bases left unmatched: 9. CDR3 length: 15 residues. Per germline, CDR1 MNHEY and CDR2 SMNVEV (reference sequence). The DNA of the CDR3 is TGTGCCAGCAGCGGGACAGGGGAACTAAACGAAAAACTGTTTTTT. As protein: CASSGTGELNEKLFF.

The V gene is TRBV5-6, the J gene TRBJ1-2, with 8 nucleotides matching TRBD1. The CDR3 has 15 amino acids. CDR1 and CDR2 (germline): SGHDT, YYEEEE. Trimming took 5 bases from V and 8 from J; bases not matched to a gene: 14. CDR3 sequence (DNA): TGTGCCAGCAGGATATACGGACAGGGAGAAGGGGGCTACACCTTC. Translation: CASRIYGQGEGGYTF.

The rearrangement joins TRBV14 to TRBJ2-2; the match to TRBD2 covers 8 bases. The CDR3 runs 15 residues. Germline trimming cut 0 bases from V and 7 bases from J; bases unmatched to any gene: 4. Germline V gene data show CDR1 as SGHDN and CDR2 as FVKESK. This CDR3 reads CASSQEAGDHGELFF. The CDR3 nucleotides are TGTGCCAGCAGCCAAGAAGCGGGAGATCACGGGGAGCTGTTTTTT. Complete variable domain (other parts from reference TRBV14 and TRBJ2-2): EAGVTQFPSHSVIEKGQTVTLRCDPISGHDNLYWYRRVMGKEIKFLLHFVKESKQDESGMPNNRFLAERTGGTYSTLKVQPAELEDSGVYFCASSQEAGDHGELFFGEGSRLTVL.

V usage is TRBV9 and J usage is TRBJ2-1; 8 positions agree with TRBD2. CDR1 is SGDLS, CDR2 YYNGEE, per germline. V lost 2 bases to trimming and J lost 13 bases; unmatched junction nucleotides: 17. This CDR3 spans 16 amino acids. The CDR3 is CASSVNPLAGGRNQFF. As DNA, the CDR3 is TGTGCCAGCAGCGTCAACCCCCTAGCGGGTGGTAGGAACCAGTTCTTC.

V gene TRBV25-1 combines with J gene TRBJ1-2, with 7 bases lining up with TRBD1. This CDR3 has 15 residues. Germline values: CDR1 MGHDK, CDR2 SYGVNS. J lost 4 bases, V lost 1 base, and 6 bases had no gene match. CDR3: CASSEWTGNVYGYTF. In nucleotides, the CDR3 is TGTGCCAGCAGTGAATGGACAGGCAACGTCTATGGCTACACCTTC.

CDR3 amino acids: CASSPGLAGVYTGELFF. CDR3 sequence (DNA): TGTGCCAGCAGCCCCGGACTAGCGGGGGTCTACACCGGGGAGCTGTTTTTT. The chain employs TRBV5-8 and TRBJ2-2; 13 nucleotides agree with TRBD2. Germline lookup yields CDR1 SGHTS and CDR2 YDEGEE. The CDR3 runs to 17 residues. The V gene end was trimmed by 4 bases and the J gene end by 3 bases; junction bases not matched to a gene: 6.

This clone has a single count. V usage is TRBV5-6 and J usage is TRBJ2-3; D might be TRBD2 (6 bases). The CDR3 loop spans 13 amino acids. The germline CDR1 and CDR2 sequences are SGHDT and YYEEEE. Trimming took off 6 bases at V and 6 bases at J, with 14 bases between the two ends. The CDR3 loop reads CASKLPGVDTQYF. The CDR3 coding sequence is TGTGCCAGCAAGCTCCCGGGAGTGGATACGCAGTATTTT. The full variable domain, in which reference TRBV5-6 and TRBJ2-3 provide the parts outside the CDR3, is DAGVTQSPTHLIKTRGQQVTLRCSPKSGHDTVSWYQQALGQGPQFIFQYYEEEERQRGNFPDRFSGHQFPNYSSELNVNALLLGDSALYLCASKLPGVDTQYFGPGTRLTVL.

The chain links TRBV5-8 to TRBJ2-1; D is possibly TRBD2 (5 bases). Germline CDR1 is SGHTS and CDR2 is YDEGEE. V was shortened by 3 bases and J by 6 bases, with 16 bases between the two germline ends. This CDR3 comprises 15 residues. CDR3 bases: TGTGCCAGCAGCTGGGAAGCGGTACTTCTCAATGAGCAGTTCTTC. It specifies CASSWEAVLLNEQFF.

This chain links TRBV5-1 with TRBJ2-1; tentative D call: TRBD2 (5 bases). This CDR3 has 12 residues. Germline loops: CDR1 SGHRS, CDR2 YFSETQ. V was pared by 1 base and J by 9 bases, with 8 bases between. Written as DNA, the CDR3 is TGCGCCAGCAGCTTGACTAGTGGTGAGCAGTTCTTC. Its protein is CASSLTSGEQFF. The full variable domain, in which reference TRBV5-1 and TRBJ2-1 provide the parts outside the CDR3, is KAGVTQTPRYLIKTRGQQVTLSCSPISGHRSVSWYQQTPGQGLQFLFEYFSETQRNKGNFPGRFSGRQFSNSRSEMNVSTLELGDSALYLCASSLTSGEQFFGPGTRLTVL.

This clone was recorded only once. The V and J genes are TRBV21-1 and TRBJ2-3; no check of the table's D call, TRBD1, against the DNA was made. TRBV21-1 is a pseudogene segment. The CDR3 length is 16 residues. CDR3: CASSKERDRGPDTQYF. CDR3 bases: TGTGCCAGCAGCAAAGAACGGGACAGGGGGCCCGATACGCAGTATTTT.

For this clone: Mismatch with germline at one junction end may stem from a read error. This chain joins TRBV6-1 and TRBJ1-1; no definite D call. This CDR3 has 13 residues. Germline CDR1 is MNHNS and CDR2 is SASEGT. CDR3 in DNA: TGTGCCAGCAGTGGAACCGGGTCTCGTGAAGGTTTCTTT. Translated: CASSGTGSREGFF.

The V gene is TRBV19, the J gene TRBJ2-5; 7 nucleotides line up with TRBD2. The CDR3 has 14 amino acids. The trim removed 6 bases at V and 5 bases at J, leaving 9 bases unmatched. From germline, CDR1 is LNHDA and CDR2 SQIVND (reference sequence). This CDR3 is CASSYPGLMETQYF. CDR3 bases: TGTGCCAGTAGCTACCCGGGACTAATGGAGACCCAGTACTTC. Combining the CDR3 with reference TRBV19 and TRBJ2-5 gives the whole variable domain DGGITQSPKYLFRKEGQNVTLSCEQNLNHDAMYWYRQDPGQGLRLIYYSQIVNDFQKGDIAEGYSVSREKKESFPLTVTSAQKNPTAFYLCASSYPGLMETQYFGPGTRLLVL.

CDR3 DNA sequence: TGTGCCAGCACGTCCCGGGGGGAGAGCACAGATACGCAGTATTTT. It specifies CASTSRGESTDTQYF. The rearrangement links TRBV7-6 to TRBJ2-3; 7 nucleotides agree with TRBD2. This CDR3 comprises 15 residues. V lost 7 bases and J lost 0; bases outside the gene matches: 7. Germline-derived CDR1 and CDR2 are SGHVS and FNYEAQ. The full variable domain, rest sourced from reference TRBV7-6 and TRBJ2-3, is GAGVSQSPRYKVTKRGQDVALRCDPISGHVSLYWYRQALGQGPEFLTYFNYEAQQDKSGLPNDRFSAERPEGSISTLTIQRTEQRDSAMYRCASTSRGESTDTQYFGPGTRLTVL.